This T cell receptor (beta chain) stems from a study of blood T cell repertoires in COVID-19. Per the authors' pipeline: Estimates of nucleated cell counts were drawn from the amplification of reference gene primers. Assay used: immunoSEQ multiplex PCR; TCRdb lists only in-frame clones, some missing. For V, J and clone size, that table is used; D and trimming come from the DNA. The sample holds about 93,000 clones, almost 90% seen once. Germline CDR1 reads SGHTA; CDR2 reads FQGNSA. V gave up 2 bases and J gave up 6 bases; unmatched junction bases: 11. This CDR3 spans 19 amino acids. Sequenced input: peripheral blood. This chain links TRBV7-2 with TRBJ2-2, with 14 nucleotides matching TRBD2. This sequence was found in a human donor with active COVID-19. The donor label of this sample is uncertain. The CDR3 is CASSLMGGLAGGLAGELFF. The CDR3 nucleotides read TGTGCCAGCAGCTTAATGGGAGGACTAGCGGGGGGATTGGCCGGGGAGCTGTTTTTT.